The 25 T cell receptor beta chains below come from one sample, sequenced in a study of T cells in Graves' hyperthyroidism and ophthalmopathy. The TCR beta CDR3 regions underwent amplification using RNA transcripts as the source. In the first-round RT-PCR of the TCR CDR3, the HTBI primer set was used. One entry per CDR3 protein results from TCRdb running MiXCR on the multiplex PCR reads. The table shows hundreds of thousands of distinct CDR3 sequences, with approximately 15% occurring only once. Material for sequencing was blood. These receptors originate from a woman in her thirties with Graves' hyperthyroidism that later progressed to Graves' ophthalmopathy.

This clonotype was detected only once. The junction does not match germline at one end; this may be a read error. The chain has TRBV6-2 or TRBV6-3 and TRBJ2-7; D tentatively reads TRBD1 or TRBD2 (5 bases each). Germline V gene lookup returns CDR1 MNHEY and CDR2 SVGEGT. This CDR3 has 12 residues. The CDR3 nucleotides are TGTGACAGCAGGGATACAGGAGGCGAGCGGTACTTC. Amino acid sequence: CDSRDTGGERYF.

This clonotype was picked up many times. This chain uses TRBV18 with TRBJ2-3; 9 bases match TRBD2. This CDR3 is 16 amino acids long. The germline V gene encodes CDR1 KGHSH and CDR2 LQKENI. The J segment lost 1 base and the V segment lost 3 bases, leaving 5 bases of the junction unmatched. CDR3 protein: CASSPLAGSGTDTQYF. In DNA, the CDR3 is TGTGCCAGCTCACCTCTAGCGGGATCCGGCACAGATACGCAGTATTTT.

The V call is TRBV14, the J call TRBJ2-7; 7 bases are a match to TRBD2. Germline V gene sequence: CDR1 SGHDN, CDR2 FVKESK. The CDR3 has 13 residues. V dropped 1 base and J dropped 7; count of bases not matched to a gene: 4. CDR3 sequence: CASSQAGGWEQYF. DNA of the CDR3: TGTGCCAGCAGCCAAGCGGGAGGATGGGAGCAGTACTTC.

This clonotype was recorded many times. The chain has TRBV19 and TRBJ1-1, with a tentative D call TRBD1 (5 bases). From germline, CDR1 is LNHDA and CDR2 SQIVND (reference sequence). The CDR3 sequence is 15 residues long. V lost 5 bases, J lost 1 base, and 14 bases lay in between. The CDR3 reads CASSHPGPPNTEAFF. In nucleotides, the CDR3 is TGTGCCAGTAGTCACCCGGGGCCGCCGAACACTGAAGCTTTCTTT.

The table lists this clonotype with a few counts. J is TRBJ1-5 and V is TRBV19, with no clear D. V was cut by 4 bases and J by 0 bases, with 10 bases left in between. Germline V CDR1 and CDR2: LNHDA, SQIVND (reference sequence). The CDR3 is made up of 15 amino acids. CDR3 loop: CASSTMDGSNQPQHF. For the CDR3, the DNA is TGTGCCAGTAGTACAATGGACGGTAGCAATCAGCCCCAGCATTTT.

This clonotype occurred many times. This chain uses TRBV6-1 with TRBJ2-2; 7 bases fit TRBD2. V was clipped by 6 bases and J by 7 bases; unmatched bases: 2. The CDR3 extends over 12 amino acids. CDR1 is MNHNS and CDR2 is SASEGT in the germline V gene. The CDR3 is CASRREFGELFF. The CDR3 bases are TGTGCCAGCAGGCGGGAGTTCGGGGAGCTGTTTTTT.

This clonotype was detected only a few times. The chain is built from TRBV30 and TRBJ2-1, with 9 bases that match TRBD1. This CDR3 has 15 amino acids. In germline, CDR1 is GTSNPN, CDR2 SVGIG (reference sequence). V lost 4 bases to trimming and J lost 2 bases; unmatched junction nucleotides: 6. The CDR3 DNA follows: TGTGCCTGGACCATGACAGGGGGAACCTACAATGAGCAGTTCTTC. The encoded protein is CAWTMTGGTYNEQFF.

This clonotype occurred many times. This chain connects TRBV19 to TRBJ2-7; 7 bases match TRBD1. The CDR3 runs 11 residues. Germline CDR1 is LNHDA and CDR2 is SQIVND (reference sequence). CDR3 bases: TGTGCTTCGGGACAGACCTACGAGCAGTACTTC. This encodes CASGQTYEQYF.

This clonotype was observed a few times. The rearrangement uses TRBV4-1 and TRBJ2-3; TRBD2 matches 11 bases. This CDR3 contains 16 residues. Trimming took 5 bases from V and 0 from J; bases not matched to a gene: 4. CDR1 and CDR2 (germline): MGHRA, YSYEKL. The CDR3, as DNA: TGCGCCAGCAGCGAACTAGCGGGGGTTAGCACAGATACGCAGTATTTT. Protein sequence: CASSELAGVSTDTQYF.

This clonotype was picked up a small number of times. The genes are TRBV6-2 or TRBV6-3 and TRBJ2-2; the match to TRBD2 covers 9 bases. The CDR3 runs 18 residues. CDR1 is MNHEY and CDR2 is SVGEGT in the germline V gene. V gave up 6 bases and J gave up 2 bases; unmatched junction bases: 13. CDR3: CASSPPRSSGSNTGELFF. The CDR3 DNA is TGTGCCAGCAGCCCCCCCAGGAGTAGCGGGAGTAACACCGGGGAGCTGTTTTTT.

This clonotype was recorded at least ten times. The chain carries TRBV7-9 and TRBJ2-1; 10 nucleotides align to TRBD2. This CDR3 spans 15 amino acids. In germline, CDR1 is SEHNR, CDR2 FQNEAQ (reference sequence). V was pared by 3 bases and J by 7 bases, with 6 bases of the junction left unmatched. The CDR3 spells CASSFQREGPNEQFF. The CDR3 DNA sequence: TGTGCCAGCAGCTTCCAGCGGGAGGGCCCTAATGAGCAGTTCTTC.

This clonotype came up many times. The chain carries TRBV19 and TRBJ2-1; possibly TRBD2 for D (6 bases). This CDR3 spans 16 amino acids. Trimming cost V 7 bases and J 4 bases, with 20 bases left between them. Germline-derived CDR1 and CDR2 are LNHDA and SQIVND (reference sequence). Written as DNA, the CDR3 is TGTGCCAGTACTCTTACCTGGGGGGAACCTTACAATGAGCAGTTCTTC. It translates to CASTLTWGEPYNEQFF.

A remark on this clonotype: This may come from a read error, since a much larger clone is one base off. The V gene is TRBV5-1, the J gene TRBJ1-3; TRBD1 matches 9 bases. The V gene end was trimmed by 6 bases and the J gene end by 0 bases; junction bases not matched to a gene: 7. The CDR3 totals 16 residues. CDR1 SGHRS and CDR2 YFSETQ come from the germline V gene. The CDR3 reads CASMTGQGDSGNTIYF. Here the CDR3 DNA reads TGCGCCAGCATGACGGGACAGGGAGACTCTGGAAACACCATATATTTT.

This clonotype was observed many times. Mismatch with germline at one junction end may stem from a read error. This chain connects TRBV24-1 to TRBJ2-1; TRBD2 agrees at 10 bases. This CDR3 is built from 16 residues. The V gene's germline CDR1 is KGHDR and CDR2 SFDVKD. The CDR3 sequence: CSTSVSPGLASGEQFF. The CDR3 DNA is TGTTCCACCAGTGTCTCACCGGGACTAGCGTCAGGAGAGCAGTTCTTC.

This clonotype was seen ten or more times. This chain connects TRBV28 to TRBJ1-2, with 10 bases matching TRBD1. The germline gives CDR1 MDHEN, CDR2 SYDVKM. V lost 3 bases to trimming and J lost 8 bases; unmatched junction nucleotides: 12. This CDR3 is built from 16 residues. The CDR3 nucleotides are TGTGCCAGCAGTTTGGGGACAGGGGCGATTTCTGACGGCTACACCTTC. Its translation: CASSLGTGAISDGYTF.

Notes on this clonotype: A much larger clone differs by one base, so this may be a read error. A read error is likely, as this CDR3 ends without the conserved phenylalanine or tryptophan. The chain combines TRBV5-1 with TRBJ2-3, with D unresolved. Germline loops: CDR1 SGHRS, CDR2 YFSETQ. V lost 2 bases, J lost 0 bases, and 10 bases lay in between. This CDR3 is 15 amino acids long. Here the CDR3 DNA reads TGCGCCAGCAGCTTCCTCGAAAGTAGCACAGATACGCAGTATTCT. It yields the protein CASSFLESSTDTQYS.

This clonotype was observed many times. This sequence joins TRBV28 and TRBJ2-7; weak D call: TRBD2 (6 bases). The germline V gene has CDR1 MDHEN and CDR2 SYDVKM. The CDR3 covers 15 residues. The V end was cut by 3 bases, the J end by 0 bases, with 12 bases between. CDR3 in DNA: TGTGCCAGCAGTTTGTCACGGGGGTTCTCCTACGAGCAGTACTTC. Translating it yields CASSLSRGFSYEQYF.

The gene calls are TRBV6-1 and TRBJ2-2; D remains unclear. V was shortened by 5 bases and J by 4 bases, with 5 bases between the two germline ends. Per germline, CDR1 MNHNS and CDR2 SASEGT. This CDR3 comprises 12 residues. CDR3 sequence: CASSQATGELFF. CDR3 sequence (DNA): TGTGCCAGCAGTCAGGCCACCGGGGAGCTGTTTTTT.

At least ten counts were recorded for this clonotype. The chain combines TRBV29-1 with TRBJ1-3; the D gene is possibly TRBD1 (6 bases). This CDR3 is 15 amino acids long. The V gene's germline CDR1 is SQVTM and CDR2 ANQGSEA. With 3 bases removed from V and 2 bases from J, the gap between germline ends came to 14 bases. The CDR3 here is CSVDSGSGAGNTIYF. In nucleotides, the CDR3 is TGCAGCGTTGATTCCGGTTCAGGGGCTGGAAACACCATATATTTT.

Ten or more counts support this clonotype. The J gene is TRBJ1-2, the V gene TRBV6-2 or TRBV6-3; D might be TRBD1 (6 bases). The CDR3 spans 15 residues. V was cut by 6 bases and J by 6 bases, with 20 bases left in between. Germline V CDR1 and CDR2: MNHEY, SVGEGT. CDR3 nucleotide sequence: TGTGCCAGCAGCAACACCCCCCGCCAGGGGAATGGCTACACCTTC. It is translated as CASSNTPRQGNGYTF.

This clonotype was detected ten times or more. This sequence joins TRBV3-1 and TRBJ2-3; no clear D gene. V lost 1 base and J 5 bases, leaving 4 bases between the germline ends. The CDR3 consists of 12 residues. CDR1 is LGHDT and CDR2 is YNNKEL in the germline V gene (reference sequence). CDR3: CASSQVVDTQYF. Written as DNA, the CDR3 is TGTGCCAGCAGCCAAGTCGTAGATACGCAGTATTTT.

This clonotype appeared many times. This chain uses TRBV28 with TRBJ2-5; 10 nucleotides match TRBD2. The CDR3 has 15 amino acids. Germline values: CDR1 MDHEN, CDR2 SYDVKM. The trim removed 8 bases at V and 2 bases at J, leaving 8 bases unmatched. CDR3 amino acids: CASRYGTSEQETQYF. CDR3 bases: TGTGCCAGCCGCTACGGGACTAGCGAACAAGAGACCCAGTACTTC.

This clonotype was seen only a few times. The J gene is TRBJ1-1, the V gene TRBV19, with 7 bases identical to TRBD1. From germline, CDR1 is LNHDA and CDR2 SQIVND (reference sequence). The J segment lost 4 bases and the V segment lost 6 bases, leaving 5 bases of the junction unmatched. This CDR3 has 13 amino acids. The CDR3 nucleotides read TGTGCCAGTAGGTCCGACAGGGCCACTGAAGCTTTCTTT. Amino acids: CASRSDRATEAFF. Full variable domain (outside the CDR3, taken from reference TRBV19 and TRBJ1-1): DGGITQSPKYLFRKEGQNVTLSCEQNLNHDAMYWYRQDPGQGLRLIYYSQIVNDFQKGDIAEGYSVSREKKESFPLTVTSAQKNPTAFYLCASRSDRATEAFFGQGTRLTVV.

This chain joins TRBV7-2 and TRBJ2-1, with no clear D. Trimming took off 2 bases at V and 10 bases at J, with 9 bases between the two ends. The CDR3 runs 12 residues. Looked up from germline, CDR1 is SGHTA and CDR2 is FQGNSA. Here the CDR3 DNA reads TGTGCCAGCAGCTTACTCTACGGAGAGCAGTTCTTC. Translation gives CASSLLYGEQFF.

This clonotype has ten or more counts. The chain uses TRBV12-3 or TRBV12-4 and TRBJ1-1; D is unresolved. The CDR3 loop spans 14 amino acids. Between the trimmed V and J ends, which lost 7 bases and 0 bases, there was a span of 12 bases. In DNA, the CDR3 is TGTGCCAGCACCATGACAACAATGAACACTGAAGCTTTCTTT. Protein product: CASTMTTMNTEAFF.